This T cell receptor (beta chain) was captured by sequencing in a study of ipilimumab plus nivolumab after autologous stem cell transplantation. On the study more broadly: The myeloma group: high-risk transplant-naive, or relapse within 3 years after first autologous transplant. Study observations and caveats: Authors suggest TCR repertoire, Treg phenotype and gut microbiota support further study.

Ipilimumab, 1 mg/kg, started 14 to 28 days after autologous transplant. Through week 26, nivolumab 3 mg/kg IV was given weeks 1, 4, 7, 10, then biweekly. To note about this clone: The antigen remains unidentified.

This table comes from immunoSEQ multiplex PCR, and its TCRdb copy is limited to in-frame clones, with some not included. In the table there are around 45,000 clones, 88% of which are singletons. The germline V gene encodes CDR1 SGHRS and CDR2 YFSETQ. V dropped 0 bases and J dropped 0 bases, with 7 bases sitting between them. The CDR3 length is 14 residues. Sequencing was performed on PBMCs, taken in a trial of ipilimumab plus nivolumab as post-transplant consolidation. The clonotype comes from a male donor with multiple myeloma. This chain uses TRBV5-1 with TRBJ2-7, with D possibly matching TRBD1 (6 bases). The CDR3 protein is CASSLEQGSYEQYF. The CDR3 DNA sequence: TGCGCCAGCAGCTTGGAACAGGGCTCCTACGAGCAGTACTTC. The complete variable domain, with remaining parts taken from reference TRBV5-1 and TRBJ2-7, reads KAGVTQTPRYLIKTRGQQVTLSCSPISGHRSVSWYQQTPGQGLQFLFEYFSETQRNKGNFPGRFSGRQFSNSRSEMNVSTLELGDSALYLCASSLEQGSYEQYFGPGTRLTVT.